This T cell receptor beta chain was observed in a study of blood T cell repertoires in COVID-19. At the level of the study: PBMCs, B-cell-depleted T cells, or T cells provided the cDNA or gDNA that made up the material.

The CDR3 is made up of 14 amino acids. V dropped 3 bases and J dropped 4 bases, with 10 bases sitting between them. Germline CDR1 SGHTA, CDR2 FQGNSA. Study processing details: Estimates of nucleated cell counts were drawn from the amplification of reference gene primers. Some clones are missing from TCRdb's copy, which holds only in-frame ones; the method was immunoSEQ multiplex PCR. V, J and clone size were drawn from that table, and D and trimming were deduced from the DNA. The sample has about 40,000 clones; roughly 84% are singletons. J is TRBJ2-1 and V is TRBV7-2; maybe TRBD1 (6 bases). This receptor was taken from a woman between 65 and 79 years old with acute or convalescent COVID-19. The source material was peripheral blood. The CDR3 reads CASSFPGVYNEQFF. In DNA form, the CDR3 reads TGTGCCAGCAGCTTCCCAGGGGTTTACAATGAGCAGTTCTTC.